Shown below are 15 T cell receptor beta chains from a single sample sequenced in a study of OX40 agonist ivuxolimab in advanced cancers. The assay was immunoSEQ multiplex PCR, and TCRdb's table has in-frame clones only and misses some. The top ten clones hold roughly a quarter of a sample with about 26,000 clones, approximately 79% of them seen once. Here the sequenced sample was CD4+ or CD8+ T cells sorted from blood, taken in a trial of the OX40 agonist ivuxolimab. These receptors all come from an adult with an advanced solid tumor such as melanoma, head and neck, liver or kidney cancer.

The chain joins TRBV6-5 to TRBJ1-1, with no clear D. Germline V gives CDR1 MNHEY, CDR2 SVGAGI. The CDR3 length is 14 residues. Trimming left V 2 bases short and J 1 base short, with 8 bases between. The CDR3 DNA reads as TGTGCCAGCAGTTACCAGAGACAGAACACTGAAGCTTTCTTT. Its translation: CASSYQRQNTEAFF.

This chain joins TRBV6-5 and TRBJ1-2; 8 nucleotides match TRBD1. Germline lookup yields CDR1 MNHEY and CDR2 SVGAGI. After removal of 6 bases from V and 3 bases from J, the junction contained 3 bases not matched to a gene. This CDR3 has 13 residues. The CDR3 protein is CASSTGGYYGYTF. The CDR3 DNA reads as TGTGCCAGCAGCACAGGGGGTTACTATGGCTACACCTTC.

V is TRBV29-1 and J is TRBJ2-7; TRBD2 might be the D (5 bases). The CDR3 sequence is 13 residues long. Germline V gives CDR1 SQVTM, CDR2 ANQGSEA. The ends were cut back, 5 bases at V and 7 bases at J, with 18 bases in the middle. In nucleotides, the CDR3 is TGCAGCGTTCCCTCTTTGATCCCGGGGGAGCAGTACTTC. This translates into CSVPSLIPGEQYF.

The chain has TRBV27 and TRBJ2-5; TRBD1 agrees at 7 bases. J gave up 7 bases and V 1 base, and 3 bases lay outside the gene matches. The CDR3 is 13 amino acids. In germline, CDR1 is MNHEY, CDR2 SMNVEV (reference sequence). CDR3 protein: CASSLLGGSTQYF. The CDR3 DNA follows: TGTGCCAGCAGTTTATTAGGGGGCTCGACCCAGTACTTC.

This sequence joins TRBV6-5 and TRBJ1-2; D unclear. CDR3 length: 13 residues. V was trimmed by 2 bases and J by 4 bases, leaving 8 bases between them. In germline, CDR1 is MNHEY, CDR2 SVGAGI. The CDR3 reads CASSYKVGYGYTF. DNA for the CDR3: TGTGCCAGCAGTTACAAGGTGGGCTATGGCTACACCTTC.

The chain carries TRBV29-1 and TRBJ2-2, with a possible D match to TRBD2 (6 bases). V was cut by 0 bases and J by 4 bases, with 6 bases left in between. CDR1 and CDR2 (germline): SQVTM, ANQGSEA. The CDR3 loop spans 13 amino acids. As DNA, the CDR3 is TGCAGCGTTGAAGAGCGGGGCACCGGGGAGCTGTTTTTT. Translated, it gives CSVEERGTGELFF.

Only a few counts were recorded for this clone. The CDR3 is CATSSTGTGVGLAANTGELFF. The CDR3 DNA reads TGTGCCACCAGCAGTACTGGGACAGGGGTTGGACTAGCGGCAAACACCGGGGAGCTGTTTTTT. This chain uses TRBV15 with TRBJ2-2; the D gene could be TRBD1 or TRBD2 (10 bases each). CDR3 length: 21 residues. Germline CDR1 is LNHNV and CDR2 is YYDKDF (reference sequence). V lost 3 bases, J lost 2 bases, and 28 bases lay in between.

The chain combines TRBV6-4 with TRBJ2-1, with unresolved D. V was cut by 5 bases and J by 9 bases, with 17 bases left in between. The CDR3 is 14 residues long. Germline-derived CDR1 and CDR2 are MRHNA and SNTAGT. The CDR3 DNA sequence: TGTGCCAGCAGTTACTTTTCAGATCTGGGTGAGCAGTTCTTC. As protein: CASSYFSDLGEQFF.

V and J are TRBV5-5 and TRBJ2-7; TRBD2 agrees at 14 bases. This CDR3 comprises 15 residues. In germline, CDR1 is SGHKS, CDR2 YYEKEE (reference sequence). V lost 4 bases and J lost 4; bases outside the gene matches: 4. CDR3 DNA sequence: TGTGCCAGCAGCGGGACTAGCGGGGGTTTTTACGAGCAGTACTTC. Protein sequence: CASSGTSGGFYEQYF.

This rearrangement joins TRBV4-2 to TRBJ2-2; D unclear. Germline CDR1 reads LGHNA; CDR2 reads YNFKEQ. This CDR3 is 14 amino acids long. Trimming left V 4 bases short and J 7 bases short, with 13 bases between. Here the CDR3 DNA reads TGTGCCAGCAGCCCCCCGTATGGAGACGGGGAGCTGTTTTTT. Its translation is CASSPPYGDGELFF.

J is TRBJ2-1 and V is TRBV18; TRBD2 aligns across 7 bases. The CDR3 totals 16 residues. CDR1 is KGHSH, CDR2 LQKENI, per germline. The V segment lost 0 bases and the J segment 2 bases; nucleotides outside the gene matches: 4. CDR3 sequence: CASSPPGAGAYNEQFF. The CDR3 DNA reads as TGTGCCAGCTCACCACCAGGCGCGGGGGCCTACAATGAGCAGTTCTTC.

This clone turned up a few times. The junction departs from the called germline gene at one end, perhaps through a read error. This chain connects TRBV29-1 to TRBJ2-6; D call uncertain. Per the germline V gene, CDR1 is SQVTM and CDR2 is ANQGSEA. This CDR3 comprises 14 residues. This CDR3 reads CSVEIASEANVLTF. In DNA, the CDR3 is TGCAGCGTTGAAATTGCCTCTGAGGCCAACGTCCTGACTTTC.

The rearrangement joins TRBV19 to TRBJ1-1; D ambiguous. The V gene lost 0 bases and the J gene lost 11 bases, with 10 bases spanning the gap. The germline gives CDR1 LNHDA, CDR2 SQIVND (reference sequence). The CDR3 length is 12 residues. CDR3 DNA: TGTGCCAGTAGTATAGATCCTTGGGAGGCTTTCTTT. Translated, it gives CASSIDPWEAFF.

The chain links TRBV6-1 to TRBJ2-3; possibly TRBD1 for D (6 bases). Germline CDR1 is MNHNS and CDR2 is SASEGT. The CDR3 runs to 16 residues. Trimming left V 4 bases short and J 0 bases short, with 14 bases between. CDR3 residues: CASSVTGTPSTDTQYF. The CDR3 DNA reads TGTGCCAGCAGTGTCACCGGGACACCTAGCACAGATACGCAGTATTTT.

The chain employs TRBV28 and TRBJ2-5, with TRBD1 identical over 11 bases. The J call may be in error: the DNA end matches TRBJ2-7 better. Germline CDR1 is MDHEN and CDR2 is SYDVKM. The CDR3 contains 14 residues. The CDR3 region has the DNA TGTGCCAGCAACCCCGGGACAGGGGGCTACGAGCAGTACTTC. Its translation is CASNPGTGGYEQYF.